The T cell receptor (beta chain) described here comes from a study of blood T cell repertoires in COVID-19. For the study at large: The United States, Italy and Spain provided the acute and convalescent COVID-19 samples.

Per the study methods: Nucleated cell counts were estimated from reference gene primer amplification. Profiled with immunoSEQ multiplex PCR; TCRdb holds only in-frame clones, not every one. Clonal size and the V and J genes are those of that table, whereas D and trimming came from the DNA. The table lists 350,000 to 450,000 clones, 90% to 95% of them singletons. Participants were aged about 18 to 89 years from roughly 26 US areas. The CDR3 is made up of 12 amino acids. CDR1 is LGHDT, CDR2 YNNKEL, per germline (reference sequence). Trimming removed 1 base at V and 13 bases at J, with 13 bases between. The chain carries TRBV3-1 (or the pseudogene TRBV3-2) and TRBJ1-2; D perhaps matches TRBD1 (5 bases). Specimen: PBMCs or T cells enriched from blood (not recorded which). The receptor was isolated from a woman between 40 and 55 years old who had been exposed to COVID-19. This CDR3 is CASSQGEQAATF. DNA of the CDR3: TGTGCCAGCAGCCAAGGTGAACAGGCGGCCACCTTC.